The 15 T cell receptor beta chains below all came from one sample that was sequenced in a study of cytotoxic CD8 clonotypes in ibrutinib-treated CLL. TCRdb keeps only in-frame clones here, not all; method: immunoSEQ multiplex PCR. The sample contains roughly 150,000 clones, roughly 88% of which appear only once. This specimen was PBMCs, taken at disease progression, from a patient treated with ibrutinib. These TCRs come from a human donor with chronic lymphocytic leukemia.

This clone was observed a handful of times. The chain couples TRBV29-1 to TRBJ2-5, with 10 nucleotides matching TRBD2. The trim removed 4 bases at V and 5 bases at J, leaving 4 bases unmatched. This CDR3 region has 13 residues. Germline lookup yields CDR1 SQVTM and CDR2 ANQGSEA. The CDR3 DNA is TGCAGCGTTGGCCTAGCGGGAGTGGAGACCCAGTACTTC. Its protein is CSVGLAGVETQYF.

V gene TRBV11-1 combines with J gene TRBJ2-3; 12 positions agree with TRBD1. Germline V lookup: CDR1 SGHAT, CDR2 FQDESV (reference sequence). With V trimmed by 5 bases and J by 3 bases, 9 bases remained unmatched. This CDR3 has 17 residues. CDR3 sequence: CASSRRRDRGRTDTQYF. The CDR3 DNA reads TGTGCCAGCAGCCGACGCCGGGACAGGGGGCGGACAGATACGCAGTATTTT.

The chain joins TRBV18 to TRBJ1-1, with 10 bases matching TRBD1. The germline V gene has CDR1 KGHSH and CDR2 LQKENI. After removal of 0 bases from V and 5 bases from J, the junction contained 9 bases not matched to a gene. The CDR3 is made up of 17 amino acids. The CDR3 bases are TGTGCCAGCTCACCACCGTCCGGACAGGGGGTGAGGACTGAAGCTTTCTTT. Protein sequence: CASSPPSGQGVRTEAFF.

In its sample, this clone was seen a few times. The V call is TRBV28, the J call TRBJ2-7, with TRBD2 as a possible D gene (6 bases). The germline V gene encodes CDR1 MDHEN and CDR2 SYDVKM. This CDR3 is built from 14 residues. The V end lost 6 bases, the J end lost 6 bases, and 18 bases lay between the germline ends. CDR3 sequence (DNA): TGTGCCAGCAGATTGAGATGGAGGGAAGCCGAGCAGTACTTC. It specifies CASRLRWREAEQYF.

This clone came up once. This chain connects TRBV11-2 to TRBJ1-1; D is unclear. The CDR3 runs to 14 residues. V was trimmed by 2 bases and J by 2 bases, leaving 9 bases between them. Germline CDR1 is SGHAT and CDR2 is FQNNGV. In DNA form, the CDR3 reads TGTGCCAGCAGCTTACAATTAAGTAACACTGAAGCTTTCTTT. This codes for CASSLQLSNTEAFF.

The chain employs TRBV19 and TRBJ1-1, with D possibly being TRBD1 (6 bases). Trimming cost V 1 base and J 0 bases, with 15 bases left between them. The CDR3 has 17 amino acids. Germline values: CDR1 LNHDA, CDR2 SQIVND (reference sequence). The CDR3 sequence is CASSIGPGGDMNTEAFF. The DNA for the CDR3 is TGTGCCAGTAGTATAGGACCGGGAGGGGACATGAACACTGAAGCTTTCTTT.

This rearrangement joins TRBV28 to TRBJ1-2; D gene ambiguous. V was shortened by 6 bases and J by 4 bases, with 18 bases between the two germline ends. There are 15 residues in the CDR3. Germline V gene data show CDR1 as MDHEN and CDR2 as SYDVKM. This chain's CDR3 is CASSHSFGEVYGYTF. CDR3 nucleotide sequence: TGTGCCAGCAGCCACTCGTTCGGGGAAGTCTATGGCTACACCTTC.

The rearrangement joins TRBV6-5 to TRBJ1-1; no reliable D call. The CDR3 runs 16 residues. Germline lookup yields CDR1 MNHEY and CDR2 SVGAGI. V dropped 0 bases and J dropped 0 bases, with 11 bases sitting between them. The CDR3 coding sequence is TGTGCCAGCAGTTACTCTGTGGGCGCCTTGAACACTGAAGCTTTCTTT. Residues: CASSYSVGALNTEAFF.

This clone was found once. The chain carries TRBV4-1 and TRBJ1-4; 11 nucleotides line up with TRBD1. CDR3 length equals 17 residues. Germline V gives CDR1 MGHRA, CDR2 YSYEKL. Losses at the gene ends were 6 bases for V and 8 bases for J; bases not matched to a gene: 14. CDR3 nucleotide sequence: TGCGCCAGCAGTTACGTCCGGGGACAGGGGGGGAGCGAAAAACTGTTTTTT. As protein: CASSYVRGQGGSEKLFF.

The chain combines TRBV5-1 with TRBJ2-7, with 7 nucleotides matching TRBD1. This CDR3 has 14 residues. The germline gives CDR1 SGHRS, CDR2 YFSETQ. Trimming took 4 bases from V and 5 from J; bases not matched to a gene: 9. The CDR3 nucleotides are TGCGCCAGCAGCCGTTTAGGGGGCACGGACGAGCAGTACTTC. Translation gives CASSRLGGTDEQYF.

This chain links TRBV6-6 with TRBJ2-1, with TRBD2 matching over 12 bases. V trimming: 10 bases; J trimming: 4 bases; junction bases outside the gene matches: 2. Germline lookup yields CDR1 MNHNY and CDR2 SVGAGI (reference sequence). The CDR3 sequence is 13 residues long. CDR3 sequence reads: CATGLAGYNEQFF. The CDR3 DNA follows: TGTGCCACCGGACTAGCGGGGTACAATGAGCAGTTCTTC.

Ten or more counts support this clone. The rearrangement links TRBV28 to TRBJ1-2; perhaps TRBD1 as D (5 bases). Germline assignment: CDR1 MDHEN and CDR2 SYDVKM. The ends were cut back, 5 bases at V and 7 bases at J, with 17 bases in the middle. The CDR3 runs 14 residues. As DNA, the CDR3 is TGTGCCAGCAGTCCGCAACAGGAAAGGGGTGGCTACACCTTC. This codes for CASSPQQERGGYTF.

This sequence joins TRBV15 and TRBJ2-7, with a possible D match to TRBD2 (5 bases). V lost 0 bases and J lost 7, with 10 bases in between. The V gene's germline CDR1 is LNHNV and CDR2 YYDKDF (reference sequence). The CDR3 has 13 residues. The CDR3 coding sequence is TGTGCCACCAGCAGAGATTCGGGGTGGGAGCAGTACTTC. Translating gives CATSRDSGWEQYF.

This chain uses TRBV27 with TRBJ2-3; TRBD1 or TRBD2 may be the D gene (5 bases each). V was trimmed by 6 bases and J by 2 bases, leaving 12 bases between them. Germline V lookup: CDR1 MNHEY, CDR2 SMNVEV (reference sequence). This CDR3 contains 14 residues. The CDR3 DNA reads as TGTGCCAGCAGCCCCGGGACCGACACAGATACGCAGTATTTT. Protein: CASSPGTDTDTQYF.

This chain links TRBV18 with TRBJ1-1, with TRBD1 matching 8 bases. Looked up from germline, CDR1 is KGHSH and CDR2 is LQKENI. The CDR3 contains 15 residues. V trimming: 3 bases; J trimming: 4 bases; junction bases outside the gene matches: 7. The CDR3 DNA follows: TGTGCCAGCTCACCGGGGACAGGTTCCTTCACTGAAGCTTTCTTT. Amino acid sequence: CASSPGTGSFTEAFF.